A single sample gave rise to the 24 T cell receptor beta chains below, sequenced in a study of CD8 T cells in Susac syndrome. An input of about 0.45 to 1 ug of RNA was subjected to reverse transcription using random hexamers. TCRdb ran MiXCR on the immunoSEQ multiplex PCR reads and lists one entry per CDR3 protein. Among some 130,000 distinct CDR3 sequences listed, around 95% were seen once. Sequenced material: CD8+ T cells from PBMCs. These receptors originate from a human donor with Susac syndrome.

V and J are TRBV3-1 and TRBJ1-2; D remains ambiguous. Trimming pared 0 bases from V and 6 bases from J, leaving 20 bases between. Germline loops: CDR1 LGHDT, CDR2 YNNKEL (reference sequence). This CDR3 contains 17 residues. CDR3 in DNA: TGTGCCAGCAGCCAAGATCGAAGCTTTGACTTCTTGGATGGCTACACCTTC. It specifies CASSQDRSFDFLDGYTF.

V usage is TRBV19 and J usage is TRBJ1-5, with D unresolved. Germline CDR1 and CDR2: LNHDA and SQIVND (reference sequence). CDR3 length: 15 amino acids. V was cut by 1 base and J by 0 bases, with 7 bases left in between. Here the CDR3 DNA reads TGTGCCAGTAGTATAGTCGGGAATAGCAATCAGCCCCAGCATTTT. It encodes CASSIVGNSNQPQHF.

The genes are TRBV29-1 and TRBJ2-2; D is unresolved. Trimming pared 5 bases from V and 6 bases from J, leaving 13 bases between. From germline, CDR1 is SQVTM and CDR2 ANQGSEA. The CDR3 is 13 residues long. CDR3 coding DNA: TGCAGCGTTCTGGGGTTTGAGTCCGGGGAGCTGTTTTTT. Amino acids: CSVLGFESGELFF.

The genes are TRBV9 and TRBJ2-5; D perhaps matches TRBD2 (6 bases). The V end was cut by 0 bases, the J end by 5 bases, with 14 bases between. Germline assignment: CDR1 SGDLS and CDR2 YYNGEE. The length of the CDR3 is 15 residues. This chain's CDR3 is CASSVVGGRHETQYF. In nucleotides, the CDR3 is TGTGCCAGCAGCGTAGTGGGGGGAAGGCACGAGACCCAGTACTTC.

J is TRBJ2-1 and V is TRBV20-1, with 8 nucleotides matching TRBD1. The CDR3 runs 15 residues. Trimming removed 0 bases from V and 4 bases from J; junction bases left unmatched: 5. The germline V gene has CDR1 DFQATT and CDR2 SNEGSKA (reference sequence). In nucleotides, the CDR3 is TGCAGTGCTAGAGATGGGCAGGGGGCGTACAATGAGCAGTTCTTC. Protein product: CSARDGQGAYNEQFF.

This clonotype was seen a handful of times. The rearrangement uses TRBV9 and TRBJ1-1, with a tentative D call TRBD1 (6 bases). The V end was cut by 2 bases, the J end by 5 bases, with 7 bases between. This CDR3 is built from 12 residues. CDR1 is SGDLS and CDR2 is YYNGEE in the germline V gene. CDR3 in amino acids: CASSVQGTEAFF. CDR3 nucleotides: TGTGCCAGCAGCGTCCAGGGGACTGAAGCTTTCTTT.

CDR3 in amino acids: CATRAGTSYEQYF. CDR3 nucleotides: TGTGCCACCAGGGCGGGGACCTCCTACGAGCAGTACTTC. The genes are TRBV24-1 and TRBJ2-7, with D possibly being TRBD2 (6 bases). Trimming took off 7 bases at V and 0 bases at J, with 9 bases between the two ends. The CDR3 totals 13 residues. Germline lookup yields CDR1 KGHDR and CDR2 SFDVKD.

The chain links TRBV9 to TRBJ1-5; tentative D call: TRBD1 (6 bases). This CDR3 comprises 15 residues. Germline CDR1 reads SGDLS; CDR2 reads YYNGEE. Trimming left V 3 bases short and J 6 bases short, with 16 bases between. The CDR3 loop reads CASSEGGHQAQPQHF. CDR3 nucleotides: TGTGCCAGCAGCGAGGGGGGACACCAGGCTCAGCCCCAGCATTTT. Full variable domain (missing parts from reference TRBV9 and TRBJ1-5): DSGVTQTPKHLITATGQRVTLRCSPRSGDLSVYWYQQSLDQGLQFLIQYYNGEERAKGNILERFSAQQFPDLHSELNLSSLELGDSALYFCASSEGGHQAQPQHFGDGTRLSIL.

The rearrangement uses TRBV6-5 and TRBJ2-7; 8 bases fit TRBD2. CDR1 is MNHEY and CDR2 is SVGAGI in the germline V gene. With V trimmed by 2 bases and J by 2 bases, 11 bases remained unmatched. This CDR3 is built from 17 residues. The CDR3, as DNA: TGTGCCAGCAGTTACCCGACCCGTAGCGGGGATACCTACGAGCAGTACTTC. Translating it yields CASSYPTRSGDTYEQYF.

This chain uses TRBV29-1 with TRBJ2-5; D unresolved. Germline V gene lookup returns CDR1 SQVTM and CDR2 ANQGSEA. This CDR3 spans 12 amino acids. The V end lost 1 base, the J end lost 4 bases, and 7 bases lay between the germline ends. The DNA of the CDR3 is TGCAGCGTTGAAGCCCCCGGAGAGACCCAGTACTTC. Translated, it gives CSVEAPGETQYF.

The chain carries TRBV28 and TRBJ2-7; the match to TRBD2 covers 9 bases. The CDR3 totals 16 residues. Per the germline V gene, CDR1 is MDHEN and CDR2 is SYDVKM. V shed 4 bases and J 3 bases; nucleotides not matched to a gene: 10. The CDR3 nucleotides are TGTGCCAGCAGTTCCCCCGGGCGGGAGGGCCTCTACGAGCAGTACTTC. Its protein product is CASSSPGREGLYEQYF.

In its sample, this clonotype was seen once. This chain links TRBV29-1 with TRBJ2-1; 13 bases map to TRBD2. V lost 8 bases, J lost 6 bases, and 4 bases stayed unmatched. Germline values: CDR1 SQVTM, CDR2 ANQGSEA. The length of the CDR3 is 13 residues. The CDR3 DNA is TGCAGCACCGGACTAGCGGGAGTCAATGAGCAGTTCTTC. It is translated as CSTGLAGVNEQFF.

The rearrangement joins TRBV6-5 to TRBJ1-2; no firm D call. Per the germline V gene, CDR1 is MNHEY and CDR2 is SVGAGI. This CDR3 contains 17 residues. Trimming pared 4 bases from V and 0 bases from J, leaving 18 bases between. The CDR3 DNA is TGTGCCAGCAGTTTTGAATACCCGACACTGACTAACTATGGCTACACCTTC. Translated, it gives CASSFEYPTLTNYGYTF.

This clonotype was seen once. This sequence joins TRBV20-1 and TRBJ2-7; possibly TRBD2 for D (6 bases). Germline V lookup: CDR1 DFQATT, CDR2 SNEGSKA (reference sequence). With 0 bases removed from V and 6 bases from J, the gap between germline ends came to 18 bases. CDR3 length: 15 amino acids. The chain's CDR3 is CSAREWDSTRPEQYF. CDR3 in DNA: TGCAGTGCTAGAGAATGGGACTCCACCCGACCCGAGCAGTACTTC.

The chain joins TRBV20-1 to TRBJ2-1, with unresolved D. The length of the CDR3 is 12 residues. CDR1 and CDR2 (germline): DFQATT, SNEGSKA (reference sequence). Here the CDR3 reads CSVGLRNNEQFF. Written as DNA, the CDR3 is TGCAGCGTAGGTCTCCGAAACAATGAGCAGTTCTTC.

The gene calls are TRBV11-2 and TRBJ2-7, with D possibly TRBD2 on 5 matching bases. The V gene's germline CDR1 is SGHAT and CDR2 FQNNGV. The V gene lost 6 bases and the J gene lost 3 bases, with 9 bases spanning the gap. This CDR3 contains 12 residues. The CDR3 sequence: CASRDSDYEQYF. The DNA for the CDR3 is TGTGCCAGCAGGGACTCGGACTACGAGCAGTACTTC.

The J gene is TRBJ2-5, the V gene TRBV10-3, with 8 bases fitting TRBD1. This CDR3 spans 18 amino acids. The J segment lost 0 bases and the V segment lost 8 bases, leaving 17 bases of the junction unmatched. Germline-derived CDR1 and CDR2 are ENHRY and SYGVKD. The CDR3 loop is CAIRAESGGLRDQETQYF. DNA of the CDR3: TGTGCCATCCGGGCTGAGTCAGGGGGCTTGAGGGACCAAGAGACCCAGTACTTC.

The chain links TRBV5-1 to TRBJ1-2; D not resolved. This CDR3 spans 13 amino acids. Germline V gene data show CDR1 as SGHRS and CDR2 as YFSETQ. The V end lost 5 bases, the J end lost 5 bases, and 13 bases lay between the germline ends. CDR3 in DNA: TGCGCCAGCAGGCGGCCCCCTCTGTATGGCTACACCTTC. This gives the protein CASRRPPLYGYTF.

As to this clonotype: An end of the junction differs from the germline gene, which may be a read error. The rearrangement links TRBV7-7 to TRBJ2-7; 10 bases line up with TRBD1. The CDR3 loop spans 15 amino acids. CDR1 SSHAT and CDR2 FNYEAQ come from the germline V gene (reference sequence). CDR3 region: CASSQGTGASYEQYF. Written as DNA, the CDR3 is TGTGCTAGCAGCCAGGGGACAGGGGCATCCTACGAGCAGTACTTC.

V and J are TRBV10-3 and TRBJ2-3; no reliable D call. Trimming left V 0 bases short and J 0 bases short, with 7 bases between. This CDR3 contains 15 residues. CDR1 and CDR2 from the germline V gene are ENHRY and SYGVKD. CDR3 residues: CAISESASSTDTQYF. CDR3 nucleotides: TGTGCCATCAGTGAGTCGGCGTCGAGCACAGATACGCAGTATTTT.

The gene calls are TRBV5-4 and TRBJ2-7; no definite D call. The CDR3 runs 13 residues. Looked up from germline, CDR1 is SGHNT and CDR2 is YYREEE (reference sequence). The germline V and J ends were trimmed by 1 base and 3 bases, with 8 bases remaining between them. The CDR3 sequence is CASSLLSGYEQYF. For the CDR3, the DNA is TGTGCCAGCAGCTTGTTGTCCGGCTACGAGCAGTACTTC.

V gene TRBV6-5 combines with J gene TRBJ2-1; a possible D gene is TRBD2 (5 bases). Trimming took 2 bases from V and 9 from J, leaving 11 bases between them. From germline, CDR1 is MNHEY and CDR2 SVGAGI. The CDR3 has 13 residues. CDR3 nucleotide sequence: TGTGCCAGCAGTTACGAGGGCCCAGGTGAGCAGTTCTTC. Translated, it gives CASSYEGPGEQFF.

This clonotype came up once. The rearrangement uses TRBV2 and TRBJ2-5; no definite D call. This CDR3 is 15 amino acids long. Trimming stripped 3 bases from V and 5 bases from J, with 16 bases between. Germline V gene sequence: CDR1 SNHLY, CDR2 FYNNEI. Here the CDR3 reads CASSEGYRNLETQYF. The CDR3 DNA sequence: TGTGCCAGCAGTGAGGGCTACCGAAATTTGGAGACCCAGTACTTC.

This clonotype has only a few counts. The genes are TRBV20-1 and TRBJ2-1, with 14 positions matching TRBD2. CDR3 length: 14 amino acids. Germline assignment: CDR1 DFQATT and CDR2 SNEGSKA (reference sequence). The trim removed 1 base at V and 8 bases at J, leaving 1 base unmatched. Written as DNA, the CDR3 is TGCAGTGCTAGAGGACTAGCGGGAGGGTATGAGCAGTTCTTC. It codes for CSARGLAGGYEQFF.